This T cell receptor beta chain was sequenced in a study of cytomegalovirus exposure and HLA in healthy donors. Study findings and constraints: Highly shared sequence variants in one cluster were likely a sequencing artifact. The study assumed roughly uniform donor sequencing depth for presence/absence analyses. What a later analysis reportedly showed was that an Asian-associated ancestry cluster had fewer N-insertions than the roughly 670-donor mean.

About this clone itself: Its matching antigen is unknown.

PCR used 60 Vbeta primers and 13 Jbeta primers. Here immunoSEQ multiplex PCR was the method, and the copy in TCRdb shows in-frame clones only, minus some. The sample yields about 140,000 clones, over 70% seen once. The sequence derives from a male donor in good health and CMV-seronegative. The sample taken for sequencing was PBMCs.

The CDR3 sequence: CASSLVAGPLGGTDTQYF. The CDR3 region has the DNA TGTGCCAGCAGCTTAGTAGCGGGACCCCTTGGCGGCACAGATACGCAGTATTTT. V is TRBV7-9 and J is TRBJ2-3, with 8 bases matching TRBD2. The V segment lost 1 base and the J segment 1 base; nucleotides outside the gene matches: 10. From germline, CDR1 is SEHNR and CDR2 FQNEAQ (reference sequence). The CDR3 contains 18 residues.